Detailed here is one T cell receptor beta chain. The sample originates from a study of radiation and T cells in renal cell carcinoma. CDR1 SGHTA and CDR2 FQGNSA come from the germline V gene. There are 13 residues in the CDR3. With 4 bases clipped from V and 7 bases from J, the junction kept 6 bases outside the gene matches. The sample's time point: blood 2 weeks post-SBRT. Treatment described: 15 Gy SBRT to primary tumor, nephrectomy 4 weeks later. Here immunoSEQ multiplex PCR was the method, and the copy in TCRdb shows in-frame clones only, minus some. The profile shows approximately 75,000 clones, around 80% of them singletons.

This TCR came from a man aged 60-69 years with renal cell carcinoma. Sequenced here: blood, sampled from a patient whose treatment included radiotherapy and nephrectomy. This rearrangement joins TRBV7-2 to TRBJ1-1; 7 bases fit TRBD1. The CDR3 loop reads CASSSGQGGEAFF. The CDR3 DNA is TGTGCCAGCAGCTCGGGGCAGGGGGGTGAAGCTTTCTTT. The whole variable domain, filled in from reference TRBV7-2 and TRBJ1-1, reads GAGVSQSPSNKVTEKGKDVELRCDPISGHTALYWYRQSLGQGLEFLIYFQGNSAPDKSGLPSDRFSAERTGGSVSTLTIQRTQQEDSAVYLCASSSGQGGEAFFGQGTRLTVV.